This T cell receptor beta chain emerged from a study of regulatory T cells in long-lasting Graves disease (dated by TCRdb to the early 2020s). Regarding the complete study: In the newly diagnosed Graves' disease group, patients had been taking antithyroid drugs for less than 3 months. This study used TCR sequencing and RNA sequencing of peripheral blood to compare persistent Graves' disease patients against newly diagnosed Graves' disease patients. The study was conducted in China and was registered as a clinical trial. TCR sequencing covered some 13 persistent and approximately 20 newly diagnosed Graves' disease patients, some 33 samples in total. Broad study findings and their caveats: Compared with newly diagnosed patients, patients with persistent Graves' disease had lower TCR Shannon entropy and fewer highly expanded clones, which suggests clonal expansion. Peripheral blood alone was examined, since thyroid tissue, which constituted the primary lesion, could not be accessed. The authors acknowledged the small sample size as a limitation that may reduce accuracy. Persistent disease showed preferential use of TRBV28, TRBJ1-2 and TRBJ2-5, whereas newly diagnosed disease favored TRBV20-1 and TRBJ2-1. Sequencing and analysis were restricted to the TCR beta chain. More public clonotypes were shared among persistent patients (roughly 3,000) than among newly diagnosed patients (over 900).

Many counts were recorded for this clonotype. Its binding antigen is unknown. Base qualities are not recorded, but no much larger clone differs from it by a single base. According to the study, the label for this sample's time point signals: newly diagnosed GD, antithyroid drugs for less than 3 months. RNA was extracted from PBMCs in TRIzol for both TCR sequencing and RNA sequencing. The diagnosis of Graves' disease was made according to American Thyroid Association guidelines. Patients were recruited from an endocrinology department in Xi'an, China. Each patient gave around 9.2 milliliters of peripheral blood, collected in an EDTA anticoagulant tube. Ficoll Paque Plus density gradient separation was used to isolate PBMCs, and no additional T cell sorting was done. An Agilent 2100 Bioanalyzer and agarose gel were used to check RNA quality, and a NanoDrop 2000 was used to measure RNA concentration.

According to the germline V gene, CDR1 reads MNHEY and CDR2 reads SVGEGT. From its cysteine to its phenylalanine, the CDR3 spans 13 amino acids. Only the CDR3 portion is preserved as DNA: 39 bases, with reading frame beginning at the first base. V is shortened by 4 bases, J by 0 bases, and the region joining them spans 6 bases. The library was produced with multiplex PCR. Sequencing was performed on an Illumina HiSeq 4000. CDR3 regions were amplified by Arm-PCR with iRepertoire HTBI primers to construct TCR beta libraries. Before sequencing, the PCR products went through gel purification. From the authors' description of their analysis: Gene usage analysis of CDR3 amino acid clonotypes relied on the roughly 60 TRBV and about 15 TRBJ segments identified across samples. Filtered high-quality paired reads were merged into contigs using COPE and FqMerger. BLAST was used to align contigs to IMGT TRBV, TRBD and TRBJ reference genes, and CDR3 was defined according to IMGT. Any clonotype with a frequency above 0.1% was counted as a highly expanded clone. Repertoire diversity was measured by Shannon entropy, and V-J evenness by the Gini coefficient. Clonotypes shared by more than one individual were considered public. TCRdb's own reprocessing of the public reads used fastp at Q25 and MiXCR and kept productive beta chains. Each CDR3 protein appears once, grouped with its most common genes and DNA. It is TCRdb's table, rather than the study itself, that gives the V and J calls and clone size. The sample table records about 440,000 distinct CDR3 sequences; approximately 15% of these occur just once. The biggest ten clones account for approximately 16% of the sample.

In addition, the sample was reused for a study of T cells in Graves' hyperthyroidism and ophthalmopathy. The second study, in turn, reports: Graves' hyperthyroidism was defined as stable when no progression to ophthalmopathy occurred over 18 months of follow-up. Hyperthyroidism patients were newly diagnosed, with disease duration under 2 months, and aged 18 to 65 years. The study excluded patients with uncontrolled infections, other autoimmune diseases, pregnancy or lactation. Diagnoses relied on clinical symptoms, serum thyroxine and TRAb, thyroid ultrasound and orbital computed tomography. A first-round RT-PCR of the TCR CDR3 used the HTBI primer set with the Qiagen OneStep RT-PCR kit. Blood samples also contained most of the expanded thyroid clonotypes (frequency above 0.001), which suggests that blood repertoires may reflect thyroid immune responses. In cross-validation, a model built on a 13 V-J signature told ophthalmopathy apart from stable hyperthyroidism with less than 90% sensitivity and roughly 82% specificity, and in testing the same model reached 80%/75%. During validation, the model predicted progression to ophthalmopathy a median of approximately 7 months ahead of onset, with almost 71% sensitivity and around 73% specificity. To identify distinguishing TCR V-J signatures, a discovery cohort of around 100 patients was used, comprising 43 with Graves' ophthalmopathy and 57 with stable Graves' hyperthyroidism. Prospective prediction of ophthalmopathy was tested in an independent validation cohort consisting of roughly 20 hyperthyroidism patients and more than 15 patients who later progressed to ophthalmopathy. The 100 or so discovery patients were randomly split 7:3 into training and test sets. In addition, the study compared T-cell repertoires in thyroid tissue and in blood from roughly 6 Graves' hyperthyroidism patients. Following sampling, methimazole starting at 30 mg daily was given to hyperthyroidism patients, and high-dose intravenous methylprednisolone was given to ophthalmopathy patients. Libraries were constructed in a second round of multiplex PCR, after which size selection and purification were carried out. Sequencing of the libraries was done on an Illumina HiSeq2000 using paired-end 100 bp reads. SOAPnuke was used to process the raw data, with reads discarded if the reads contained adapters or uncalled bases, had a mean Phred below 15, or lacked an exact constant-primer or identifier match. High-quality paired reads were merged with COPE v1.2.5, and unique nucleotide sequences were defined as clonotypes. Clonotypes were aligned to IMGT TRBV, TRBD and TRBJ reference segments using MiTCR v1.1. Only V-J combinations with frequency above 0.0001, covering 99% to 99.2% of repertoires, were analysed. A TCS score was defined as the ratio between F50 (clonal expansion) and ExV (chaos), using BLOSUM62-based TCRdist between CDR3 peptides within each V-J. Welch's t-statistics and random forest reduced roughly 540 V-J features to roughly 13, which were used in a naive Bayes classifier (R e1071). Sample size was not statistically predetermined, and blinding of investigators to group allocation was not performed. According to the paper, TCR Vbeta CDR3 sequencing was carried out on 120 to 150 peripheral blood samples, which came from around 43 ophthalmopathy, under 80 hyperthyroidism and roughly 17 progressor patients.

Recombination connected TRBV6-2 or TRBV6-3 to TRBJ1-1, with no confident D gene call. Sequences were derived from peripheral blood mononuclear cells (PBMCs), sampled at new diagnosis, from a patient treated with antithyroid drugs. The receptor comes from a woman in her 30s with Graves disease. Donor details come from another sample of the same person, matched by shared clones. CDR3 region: CASSSKMNTEAFF. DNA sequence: TGTGCCAGCAGTTCAAAAATGAACACTGAAGCTTTCTTT.